Presented here are 3 T cell receptor beta chains from one specimen sequenced in a study of cytomegalovirus exposure and HLA in healthy donors. 60 Vbeta and 13 Jbeta primers were used in PCR. The repertoire was sequenced with immunoSEQ multiplex PCR; TCRdb's copy has only in-frame clones and lacks some. The sample comprises hundreds of thousands of clones, around 80% of which are singletons, and approximately 0.71% rests with the top ten. The sample was PBMCs. The receptor set was obtained from a boy between 2 and 10 years old in good health and CMV-seronegative.

The chain recombines TRBV2 with TRBJ1-2, with D possibly TRBD1 on 5 matching bases. V was trimmed by 11 bases and J by 7 bases, leaving 29 bases between them. The CDR3 contains 16 residues. The germline gives CDR1 SNHLY, CDR2 FYNNEI. The CDR3 DNA sequence: TGTGCCGCCCAGGGAGGGGTTCACGAAACCGACGTTGGCTACACCTTC. Translation gives CAAQGGVHETDVGYTF.

This chain links TRBV5-1 with TRBJ2-1; maybe TRBD2 (5 bases). The CDR3 has 14 amino acids. The ends were cut back, 0 bases at V and 9 bases at J, with 13 bases in the middle. Germline loops: CDR1 SGHRS, CDR2 YFSETQ. The CDR3 DNA reads TGCGCCAGCAGCTTGGAGACGGGATTGGGTGAGCAGTTCTTC. As protein: CASSLETGLGEQFF.

This chain joins TRBV19 and TRBJ1-4; D uncertain. The CDR3 loop spans 11 amino acids. The V end was cut by 6 bases, the J end by 5 bases, with 4 bases between. Germline CDR1 is LNHDA and CDR2 is SQIVND (reference sequence). The DNA for the CDR3 is TGTGCCAGTAGGCGAAATGAAAAACTGTTTTTT. The encoded protein is CASRRNEKLFF. The full variable domain, completed using reference TRBV19 and TRBJ1-4, is DGGITQSPKYLFRKEGQNVTLSCEQNLNHDAMYWYRQDPGQGLRLIYYSQIVNDFQKGDIAEGYSVSREKKESFPLTVTSAQKNPTAFYLCASRRNEKLFFGSGTQLSVL.